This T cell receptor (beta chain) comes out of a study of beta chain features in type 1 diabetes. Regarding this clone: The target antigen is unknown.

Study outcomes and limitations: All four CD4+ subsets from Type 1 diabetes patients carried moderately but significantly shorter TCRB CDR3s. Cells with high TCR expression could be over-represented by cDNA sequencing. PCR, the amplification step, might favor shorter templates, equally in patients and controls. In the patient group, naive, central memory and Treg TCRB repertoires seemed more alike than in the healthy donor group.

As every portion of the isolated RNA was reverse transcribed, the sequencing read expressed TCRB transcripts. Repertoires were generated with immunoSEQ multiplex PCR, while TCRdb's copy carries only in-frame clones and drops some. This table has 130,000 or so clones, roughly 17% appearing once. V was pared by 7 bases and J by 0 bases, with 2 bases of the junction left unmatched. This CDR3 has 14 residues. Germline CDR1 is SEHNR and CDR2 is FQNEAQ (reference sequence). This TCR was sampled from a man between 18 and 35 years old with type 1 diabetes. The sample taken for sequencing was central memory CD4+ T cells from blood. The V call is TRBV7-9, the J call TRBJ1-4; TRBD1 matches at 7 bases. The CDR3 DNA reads TGTGCCAGCATCGGGACAGCAACTAATGAAAAACTGTTTTTT. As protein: CASIGTATNEKLFF.